This TCR beta chain derives from a study of blood T cell repertoires in COVID-19. In the study overall: Donors in the United States, Italy and Spain gave samples during acute or convalescent COVID-19.

Per the original methods: Counts of nucleated cells, estimated from reference gene primer amplification, were obtained. The repertoire was sequenced with immunoSEQ multiplex PCR; TCRdb's copy has only in-frame clones and lacks some. V and J calls plus clone size are reproduced from that table; the DNA served to infer D and trimming. The table has about 280,000 clones, 88% seen once. Participants were aged about 18 to 95 years, lived in about 26 US areas, and enrolled virtually. Self-reported history from a screening survey and questionnaire set each donor's cohort. Sequencing was performed on PBMCs or T cells enriched from blood (not recorded which). The receptor's source is a woman in her sixties in a cohort exposed to, infected with or recovered from COVID-19 (not recorded which).

DNA of the CDR3: TGTGCCTGGAGTGGGCAGGGGCTTGGCTACACCTTC. Amino acid sequence: CAWSGQGLGYTF. The V and J genes are TRBV30 and TRBJ1-2; weak D call: TRBD1 (6 bases). Per germline, CDR1 GTSNPN and CDR2 SVGIG (reference sequence). V was shortened by 1 base and J by 7 bases, with 10 bases between the two germline ends. The length of the CDR3 is 12 residues.